This entry is about one TCR beta chain. Its antigen is unknown. The germline gives CDR1 LGHNT, CDR2 FRNRAP. Germline trimming cut 7 bases from V and 5 bases from J; bases unmatched to any gene: 7. This CDR3 region has 15 residues. This entry is derived from a study of shared clonotypes between healthy human individuals. The study, taken as a whole, reports: Represented genetic and exposure-history diversity was restricted by having few donors.

The authors loaded 150 to 250 ng DNA, about 30,000 T cell genomes, into sorted-subset replicate PCRs. Produced via immunoSEQ multiplex PCR; TCRdb's table is partial and in-frame only. The sample lists more than 850,000 clones; 75% to 85% were seen once. This receptor was taken from a man between 18 and 35 years old in good health. Some clones in this sample may be carry-over from other donors' samples. Sequencing was carried out using memory CD4+ T cells from PBMCs. Noted subset: CD45RA-negative fraction. The chain carries TRBV12-5 and TRBJ2-3; 12 bases are shared with TRBD1. The CDR3 DNA is TGTGCTAGTGCCTCGGGACAGGGGGCAAGAGATACGCAGTATTTT. Residues: CASASGQGARDTQYF.